The 24 T cell receptor beta chains below all came from one sample that was sequenced in a study of cytomegalovirus exposure and HLA in healthy donors. The data were produced by immunoSEQ multiplex PCR, yet TCRdb's version contains in-frame clones alone and is incomplete. In the table there are about 250,000 clones, more than 75% of which are singletons. Sequenced input: PBMCs. The source is a man aged 18-30 years in good health and CMV-seropositive.

This chain uses TRBV6-1 with TRBJ2-7; the D is unclear. The germline V gene encodes CDR1 MNHNS and CDR2 SASEGT. The V gene lost 4 bases and the J gene lost 0 bases, with 7 bases spanning the gap. The CDR3 consists of 13 residues. In nucleotides, the CDR3 is TGTGCCAGCAGTGTAAACCCCTCCTACGAGCAGTACTTC. Protein product: CASSVNPSYEQYF.

The chain carries TRBV5-6 and TRBJ1-4; 12 bases fit TRBD1. V shed 4 bases, J shed 8 bases, and the junction held 6 bases outside the gene matches. This CDR3 contains 15 residues. Germline V gives CDR1 SGHDT, CDR2 YYEEEE. CDR3 in amino acids: CASSNEGQGAEKLFF. The CDR3 DNA follows: TGTGCCAGCAGCAATGAGGGACAGGGGGCGGAAAAACTGTTTTTT.

In its sample, this clone was seen a few times. The chain has TRBV7-9 and TRBJ1-1; maybe TRBD1 (6 bases). This CDR3 has 14 residues. Germline CDR1 reads SEHNR; CDR2 reads FQNEAQ (reference sequence). The V and J ends lost 4 bases and 1 base respectively, with 10 bases between them. CDR3 nucleotide sequence: TGTGCCAGCAGCTCTCGAGGGGGGAACACTGAAGCTTTCTTT. Its protein is CASSSRGGNTEAFF.

The chain couples TRBV28 to TRBJ1-3; 7 bases match TRBD1. The V and J ends lost 5 bases and 2 bases, in that order; junction bases with no gene match: 6. In germline, CDR1 is MDHEN, CDR2 SYDVKM. The CDR3 spans 15 residues. The CDR3: CASSVTGAAGNTIYF. Written as DNA, the CDR3 is TGTGCCAGCAGTGTTACAGGGGCCGCTGGAAACACCATATATTTT. Drawing the rest from reference TRBV28 and TRBJ1-3, the complete variable domain is DVKVTQSSRYLVKRTGEKVFLECVQDMDHENMFWYRQDPGLGLRLIYFSYDVKMKEKGDIPEGYSVSREKKERFSLILESASTNQTSMYLCASSVTGAAGNTIYFGEGSWLTVV.

The V gene is TRBV28, the J gene TRBJ2-7, with a weak D call TRBD1 (5 bases). The length of the CDR3 is 14 residues. The germline CDR1 and CDR2 sequences are MDHEN and SYDVKM. The germline V and J ends were trimmed by 5 bases and 3 bases, with 14 bases remaining between them. Written as DNA, the CDR3 is TGTGCCAGCAGTCCTACAGGCGCCCGCTACGAGCAGTACTTC. It specifies CASSPTGARYEQYF.

The chain uses TRBV18 and TRBJ1-1; D might be TRBD1 (6 bases). Trimming shortened V by 6 bases and J by 5 bases, and 13 bases separated the two germline ends. Per germline, CDR1 KGHSH and CDR2 LQKENI. This CDR3 is 13 amino acids long. The CDR3 nucleotides are TGTGCCAGCTCCCAGAGCAGGGGAACTGAAGCTTTCTTT. This translates into CASSQSRGTEAFF. Full variable domain (remainder filled in from reference TRBV18 and TRBJ1-1): NAGVMQNPRHLVRRRGQEARLRCSPMKGHSHVYWYRQLPEEGLKFMVYLQKENIIDESGMPKERFSAEFPKEGPSILRIQQVVRGDSAAYFCASSQSRGTEAFFGQGTRLTVV.

This clone has only one observation. CDR3 sequence (DNA): TGTGCCAGCAGCCAAACGACTAGGGGTGAGCAGTTCTTC. Protein sequence: CASSQTTRGEQFF. The rearrangement joins TRBV7-9 to TRBJ2-1; a possible D gene is TRBD2 (6 bases). Germline CDR1 is SEHNR and CDR2 is FQNEAQ (reference sequence). This CDR3 contains 13 residues. Trimming removed 5 bases at V and 9 bases at J, with 14 bases between.

V is TRBV9 and J is TRBJ1-1; D unclear. From germline, CDR1 is SGDLS and CDR2 YYNGEE. V was pared by 2 bases and J by 1 base, with 6 bases between. The CDR3 has 13 amino acids. Here the CDR3 reads CASSVGWNTEAFF. The CDR3 DNA reads as TGTGCCAGCAGCGTGGGCTGGAACACTGAAGCTTTCTTT.

This chain connects TRBV28 to TRBJ2-7; possibly TRBD1 for D (5 bases). Between the trimmed V and J ends, which lost 2 bases and 2 bases, there was a span of 13 bases. The CDR3 is made up of 15 amino acids. Germline V gene data show CDR1 as MDHEN and CDR2 as SYDVKM. The CDR3 nucleotides read TGTGCCAGCAGTTTACGTCCAGGGCGCCCCTACGAGCAGTACTTC. This sequence encodes CASSLRPGRPYEQYF.

The V gene is TRBV4-2, the J gene TRBJ2-6; 8 nucleotides agree with TRBD2. V shed 3 bases and J 0 bases; nucleotides not matched to a gene: 7. There are 18 residues in the CDR3. Germline CDR1 is LGHNA and CDR2 is YNFKEQ. This CDR3 is CASSQSREGISGANVLTF. CDR3 coding DNA: TGTGCCAGCAGCCAGAGTCGGGAGGGGATCTCTGGGGCCAACGTCCTGACTTTC.

The genes are TRBV7-2 and TRBJ2-2; D not certain. This CDR3 is 14 amino acids long. V lost 1 base to trimming and J lost 2 bases, with 5 bases between them. Germline V CDR1 and CDR2: SGHTA, FQGNSA. The chain's CDR3 is CASSLDANTGELFF. CDR3 bases: TGTGCCAGCAGCTTAGACGCTAACACCGGGGAGCTGTTTTTT.

V gene TRBV19 combines with J gene TRBJ1-5; D ambiguous. V was clipped by 4 bases and J by 9 bases, with 10 bases between them. The CDR3 is made up of 12 amino acids. Germline CDR1 reads LNHDA; CDR2 reads SQIVND (reference sequence). CDR3 coding DNA: TGTGCCAGTAGTACACCTTTGGGGCCCCAGCATTTT. It is translated as CASSTPLGPQHF.

The V gene is TRBV25-1, the J gene TRBJ2-7; 9 bases match TRBD1. Looked up from germline, CDR1 is MGHDK and CDR2 is SYGVNS. V shed 4 bases, J shed 2 bases, and the junction held 9 bases outside the gene matches. This CDR3 comprises 16 residues. In nucleotides, the CDR3 is TGTGCCAGCAGTGCGACCCCGGGACAGGGTACCTACGAGCAGTACTTC. Translation: CASSATPGQGTYEQYF.

The V call is TRBV30, the J call TRBJ2-2; the match to TRBD1 covers 12 bases. Germline assignment: CDR1 GTSNPN and CDR2 SVGIG (reference sequence). With V trimmed by 8 bases and J by 7 bases, 11 bases remained unmatched. The CDR3 sequence is 15 residues long. CDR3 sequence: CARTSGQGASGELFF. The CDR3 bases are TGTGCCCGGACGTCGGGACAGGGGGCGAGCGGGGAGCTGTTTTTT.

CDR3 DNA sequence: TGCGCCAGCAGCCTCGCCGGGACTAGCAATGAGCAGTTCTTC. It is translated as CASSLAGTSNEQFF. V gene TRBV4-1 combines with J gene TRBJ2-1; the match to TRBD2 covers 8 bases. Germline loops: CDR1 MGHRA, CDR2 YSYEKL. J gave up 6 bases and V 4 bases, and 5 bases lay outside the gene matches. This CDR3 spans 14 amino acids.

This rearrangement joins TRBV5-1 to TRBJ2-4; 13 positions agree with TRBD2. Germline V gene data show CDR1 as SGHRS and CDR2 as YFSETQ. This CDR3 is 18 amino acids long. Losses at the gene ends were 4 bases for V and 1 base for J; bases not matched to a gene: 8. The CDR3 sequence: CASSHSRLAGGAKNIQYF. The DNA of the CDR3 is TGCGCCAGCAGCCACTCCCGACTAGCGGGAGGTGCCAAAAACATTCAGTACTTC.

The chain joins TRBV10-3 to TRBJ1-3; weak D call: TRBD1 (5 bases). CDR1 is ENHRY, CDR2 SYGVKD, per germline. This CDR3 is 15 amino acids long. V lost 0 bases, J lost 3 bases, and 9 bases lay in between. CDR3 nucleotide sequence: TGTGCCATCAGTGAGTCCGGGGGAAGTGGAAACACCATATATTTT. Translated, it gives CAISESGGSGNTIYF.

The V gene is TRBV6-5, the J gene TRBJ2-7, with unresolved D. There are 13 residues in the CDR3. V lost 7 bases to trimming and J lost 1 base, with 11 bases between them. Germline-derived CDR1 and CDR2 are MNHEY and SVGAGI. CDR3: CASTSPLSYEQYF. The CDR3 bases are TGTGCCAGCACTTCCCCTTTATCCTACGAGCAGTACTTC.

This chain joins TRBV18 and TRBJ2-5; no clear D. The germline V gene encodes CDR1 KGHSH and CDR2 LQKENI. This CDR3 region has 14 residues. Trimming took 3 bases from V and 3 from J, leaving 11 bases between them. CDR3 bases: TGTGCCAGCTCACCCGATGGACGGGAAGAGACCCAGTACTTC. Protein sequence: CASSPDGREETQYF.

This clone is a singleton in its sample. The V call is TRBV6-1, the J call TRBJ1-2; TRBD1 matches 8 bases. The CDR3 is made up of 15 amino acids. After removal of 6 bases from V and 4 bases from J, the junction contained 10 bases not matched to a gene. Germline loops: CDR1 MNHNS, CDR2 SASEGT. This CDR3 reads CASSPGQGVFYGYTF. The CDR3 bases are TGTGCCAGCAGCCCCGGACAGGGAGTATTCTATGGCTACACCTTC.

The genes are TRBV5-4 and TRBJ2-7; D is possibly TRBD1 (6 bases). CDR3 length: 14 residues. Trimming shortened V by 4 bases and J by 3 bases, and 14 bases separated the two germline ends. Germline V gives CDR1 SGHNT, CDR2 YYREEE (reference sequence). DNA for the CDR3: TGTGCCAGCAGCGCAGGGGTTTCGGTCTACGAGCAGTACTTC. Protein: CASSAGVSVYEQYF.

This clone came up once. The rearrangement links TRBV7-9 to TRBJ2-1; TRBD1 might be the D (6 bases). The CDR3 length is 14 residues. Looked up from germline, CDR1 is SEHNR and CDR2 is FQNEAQ (reference sequence). V was trimmed by 5 bases and J by 6 bases, leaving 14 bases between them. The CDR3 coding sequence is TGTGCCAGCAGCCCCCCCGGGACAATCAATGAGCAGTTCTTC. Protein: CASSPPGTINEQFF.

Notes on this clone: A read error may account for a junction end that differs from germline. The J gene is TRBJ2-2, the V gene TRBV27; the D is unclear. CDR3 length: 13 residues. Germline V CDR1 and CDR2: MNHEY, SMNVEV (reference sequence). This chain's CDR3 is CASRLWGAGELFF. CDR3 in DNA: TGTGCCAGCAGATTATGGGGTGCCGGGGAGCTGTTTTTT.

V usage is TRBV11-2 and J usage is TRBJ2-7; possibly TRBD2 for D (6 bases). Germline V gives CDR1 SGHAT, CDR2 FQNNGV. The CDR3 length is 15 residues. V lost 1 base and J lost 4, with 14 bases in between. The CDR3 reads CASSLGLSGSYEQYF. The CDR3 DNA reads TGTGCCAGCAGCTTAGGTCTTAGCGGATCTTACGAGCAGTACTTC.